Following are 5 T cell receptor beta chains from one sample sequenced in a study of blood T cell repertoires in COVID-19. Repertoires were generated with immunoSEQ multiplex PCR, while TCRdb's copy carries only in-frame clones and drops some. The sample shows some 180,000 clones, approximately 79% of them seen only once. The sequencing input was PBMCs or T cells enriched from blood (not recorded which). These receptors were collected from a woman in her fifties or sixties with acute COVID-19.

The chain links TRBV5-1 to TRBJ1-2; no clear D gene. CDR1 is SGHRS, CDR2 YFSETQ, per germline. The V gene lost 0 bases and the J gene lost 5 bases, with 11 bases spanning the gap. This CDR3 has 14 amino acids. The CDR3 nucleotides read TGCGCCAGCAGCTTGGAACAGACGATTTATGGCTACACCTTC. Translated: CASSLEQTIYGYTF.

The chain recombines TRBV28 with TRBJ2-3; 10 nucleotides match TRBD1. Germline lookup yields CDR1 MDHEN and CDR2 SYDVKM. The junction had 4 bases not matched to a gene; V was cut back by 4 bases and J by 3 bases. The CDR3 has 15 amino acids. CDR3 region: CASSSGTGETDTQYF. CDR3 sequence (DNA): TGTGCCAGCAGTTCCGGGACAGGGGAGACAGATACGCAGTATTTT.

The J gene is TRBJ2-3, the V gene TRBV3-1 (or the pseudogene TRBV3-2); 7 nucleotides line up with TRBD1. Germline assignment: CDR1 LGHDT and CDR2 YNNKEL (reference sequence). J was trimmed by 6 bases and V by 6 bases; bases with no gene match: 3. CDR3 length equals 12 residues. The DNA of the CDR3 is TGTGCCAGCAGACAGGGGCACGATACGCAGTATTTT. Its translation is CASRQGHDTQYF.

V and J are TRBV2 and TRBJ1-1, with 7 bases matching TRBD1. This CDR3 region has 15 residues. J gave up 5 bases and V 1 base, and 7 bases lay outside the gene matches. Per the germline V gene, CDR1 is SNHLY and CDR2 is FYNNEI. CDR3 coding DNA: TGTGCCAGCAGTGAAGGAAAGGGGGCGAGAACTGAAGCTTTCTTT. Its protein product is CASSEGKGARTEAFF.

This clone came up a few times. The CDR3 bases are TGTGCCAGTAGCCTTATCACAGGCGTTCAAGAGACCCAGTACTTC. It codes for CASSLITGVQETQYF. This chain uses TRBV19 with TRBJ2-5; D is possibly TRBD1 (5 bases). CDR1 is LNHDA, CDR2 SQIVND, per germline (reference sequence). Trimming pared 6 bases from V and 2 bases from J, leaving 16 bases between. The CDR3 has 15 residues.